A single sample gave rise to the 8 T cell receptor beta chains below, sequenced in a study of T cells in Graves' hyperthyroidism and ophthalmopathy. Template material for amplifying TCR beta CDR3 regions consisted of RNA transcripts. First-round RT-PCR with HTBI primers amplified the TCR CDR3 region. TCRdb reanalysed the multiplex PCR reads using MiXCR and keeps one entry per CDR3 protein. The sample records hundreds of thousands of distinct CDR3 sequences, about 15% being singletons. Sequencing input: blood. Receptors originate from a middle-aged woman with Graves' ophthalmopathy.

This chain joins TRBV19 and TRBJ1-1; TRBD1 is a possible D gene (6 bases). This CDR3 contains 16 residues. V gave up 5 bases and J gave up 5 bases, with 21 bases separating them. Germline loops: CDR1 LNHDA, CDR2 SQIVND (reference sequence). Here the CDR3 reads CASSSRGHRGGTEAFF. CDR3 DNA sequence: TGTGCCAGTAGTTCCCGGGGACATCGAGGCGGTACTGAAGCTTTCTTT.

This clonotype was recorded many times. The chain has TRBV6-5 and TRBJ1-2; D gene uncertain. V was cut by 6 bases and J by 5 bases, with 13 bases left in between. The CDR3 has 13 residues. The V gene's germline CDR1 is MNHEY and CDR2 SVGAGI. CDR3 loop: CASRSLGLYGYTF. In nucleotides, the CDR3 is TGTGCCAGCAGGTCACTCGGGCTTTATGGCTACACCTTC.

This clonotype was observed at least ten times. The gene calls are TRBV7-9 and TRBJ1-3, with 8 bases lining up with TRBD1. The CDR3 sequence is 14 residues long. Germline loops: CDR1 SEHNR, CDR2 FQNEAQ (reference sequence). V trimming: 4 bases; J trimming: 5 bases; junction bases outside the gene matches: 4. The CDR3: CASSSNRGRNTIYF. The CDR3 bases are TGTGCCAGCAGCTCAAACAGGGGGAGAAACACCATATATTTT. Variable domain in full (rest from reference TRBV7-9 and TRBJ1-3): DTGVSQNPRHKITKRGQNVTFRCDPISEHNRLYWYRQTLGQGPEFLTYFQNEAQLEKSRLLSDRFSAERPKGSFSTLEIQRTEQGDSAMYLCASSSNRGRNTIYFGEGSWLTVV.

This clonotype was counted only a few times. The chain carries TRBV20-1 and TRBJ2-7; a possible D gene is TRBD1 (6 bases). This CDR3 comprises 14 residues. V lost 6 bases and J lost 2, with 17 bases in between. Per germline, CDR1 DFQATT and CDR2 SNEGSKA (reference sequence). The CDR3 region is CSASRGRITYEQYF. Written as DNA, the CDR3 is TGCAGTGCCAGCAGGGGACGGATTACCTACGAGCAGTACTTC.

This clonotype was recorded many times. The chain has TRBV7-9 and TRBJ2-7; D may match TRBD1 or TRBD2 (5 bases each). Trimming removed 3 bases from V and 5 bases from J, with 11 bases in between. Germline V gene sequence: CDR1 SEHNR, CDR2 FQNEAQ (reference sequence). The CDR3 sequence is 13 residues long. The CDR3 protein is CASSLVGVDEQYF. DNA of the CDR3: TGTGCCAGCAGCTTGGTGGGGGTGGACGAGCAGTACTTC.

The V gene is TRBV30, the J gene TRBJ2-7; TRBD2 aligns across 10 bases. J was trimmed by 2 bases and V by 2 bases; bases with no gene match: 18. The germline gives CDR1 GTSNPN, CDR2 SVGIG (reference sequence). The CDR3 loop spans 19 amino acids. The CDR3 DNA reads as TGTGCCTGGAGTCGTATCCCGCCGGCGACTAGCGGGCCAACCTACGAGCAGTACTTC. Residues: CAWSRIPPATSGPTYEQYF.

Ten or more counts support this clonotype. This chain links TRBV7-2 with TRBJ2-5, with D perhaps TRBD2 (6 bases). V dropped 4 bases and J dropped 7 bases, with 19 bases sitting between them. The length of the CDR3 is 15 residues. Germline V gene data show CDR1 as SGHTA and CDR2 as FQGNSA. The CDR3 coding sequence is TGTGCCAGCAGCTCATCTAGTGCCCTGGGAGGGACCCAGTACTTC. It encodes CASSSSSALGGTQYF.

This clonotype was recorded many times. The chain recombines TRBV7-2 with TRBJ2-7, with D possibly TRBD1 on 5 matching bases. Germline CDR1 and CDR2: SGHTA and FQGNSA. V lost 0 bases and J 1 base, leaving 10 bases between the germline ends. The CDR3 runs to 15 residues. CDR3 protein: CASSLAGHDSYEQYF. The CDR3 nucleotides read TGTGCCAGCAGCTTAGCCGGACACGATTCCTACGAGCAGTACTTC.